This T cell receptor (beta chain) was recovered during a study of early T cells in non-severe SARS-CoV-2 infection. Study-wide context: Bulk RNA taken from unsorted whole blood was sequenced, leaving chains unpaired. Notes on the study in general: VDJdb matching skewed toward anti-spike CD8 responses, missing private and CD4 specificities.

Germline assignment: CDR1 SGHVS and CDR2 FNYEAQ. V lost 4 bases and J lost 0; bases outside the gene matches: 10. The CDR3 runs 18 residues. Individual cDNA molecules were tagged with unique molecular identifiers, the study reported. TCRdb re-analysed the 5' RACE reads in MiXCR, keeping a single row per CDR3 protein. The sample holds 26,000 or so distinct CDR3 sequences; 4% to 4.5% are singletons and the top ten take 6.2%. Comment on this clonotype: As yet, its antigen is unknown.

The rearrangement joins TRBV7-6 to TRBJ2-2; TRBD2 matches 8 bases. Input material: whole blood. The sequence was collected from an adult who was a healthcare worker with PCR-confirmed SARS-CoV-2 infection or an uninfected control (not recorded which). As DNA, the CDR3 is TGTGCCAGCAGCTCCCGCCCCTTTAGCGGGACGAACACCGGGGAGCTGTTTTTT. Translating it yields CASSSRPFSGTNTGELFF.